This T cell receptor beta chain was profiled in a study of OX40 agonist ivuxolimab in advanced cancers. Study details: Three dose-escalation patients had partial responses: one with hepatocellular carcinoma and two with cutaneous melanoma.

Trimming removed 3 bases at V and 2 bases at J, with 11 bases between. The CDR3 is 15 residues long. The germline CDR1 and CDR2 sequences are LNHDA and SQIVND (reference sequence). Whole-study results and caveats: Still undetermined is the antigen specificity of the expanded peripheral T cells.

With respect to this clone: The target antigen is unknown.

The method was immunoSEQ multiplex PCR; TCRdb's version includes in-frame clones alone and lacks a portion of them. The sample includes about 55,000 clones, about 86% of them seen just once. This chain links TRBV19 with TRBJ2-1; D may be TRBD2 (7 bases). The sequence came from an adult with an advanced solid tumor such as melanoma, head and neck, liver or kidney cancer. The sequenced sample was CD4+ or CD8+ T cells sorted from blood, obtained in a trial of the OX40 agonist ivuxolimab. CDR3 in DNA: TGTGCCAGTAGTATGAGGGGGGGCGCCTACAATGAGCAGTTCTTC. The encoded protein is CASSMRGGAYNEQFF.